This T cell receptor beta chain appears in the sequencing data of a study of beta chain features in type 1 diabetes. Unmatched junction bases numbered 13, after V lost 4 bases and J lost 6 bases. Germline-derived CDR1 and CDR2 are MNHNS and SASEGT. The CDR3 is 16 residues long. As for this clone: Its antigen is unidentified.

Study-level points and caveats: Shortening that was moderate but significant affected the TCRB CDR3s of Type 1 diabetes patients in all four CD4+ subsets. The similarity of naive, central memory and Treg TCRB repertoires appeared greater among patients than among healthy donors. Sequencing the cDNA could make cells with high TCR expression show up more than they should. No resolution was reached here on whether HLA type influences TCRB rearrangement.

Sequenced material consisted of expressed TCRB transcripts (all of the isolated RNA was reverse transcribed). The average read count of naive, central memory and regulatory T cell samples was some 3.9 million. Sequencing used immunoSEQ multiplex PCR; TCRdb keeps in-frame clones, though not all of them. The table lists some 25,000 clones, 56% of them singletons, with under 1.5% in the top ten. Sequenced: Tregs from blood. The chain joins TRBV6-1 to TRBJ2-3, with 7 bases aligning to TRBD2. The source is a woman aged 18 to 35 with type 1 diabetes. CDR3 loop: CASSGDQREGLDTQYF. The CDR3, as DNA: TGTGCCAGCAGTGGGGATCAGCGGGAAGGCTTGGATACGCAGTATTTT.